The T cell receptor beta chain under discussion was sequenced for a study of blood T cell repertoires in COVID-19. There are 15 residues in the CDR3. TCRdb's table, derived via immunoSEQ multiplex PCR, lists solely in-frame clones and lacks some. The table shows 350,000 to 400,000 clones, with 87% occurring only once. The TCR was taken from a young woman who had recovered from COVID-19. The rearrangement uses TRBV12-1 and TRBJ2-7; the table gives TRBD2 as D, unverified against the DNA. TRBV12-1 is classified as a pseudogene. Sequencing used PBMCs or T cells enriched from blood (not recorded which). The CDR3 DNA is TGTGCCAGCAGCGACTACAAGCGACTATCCTACGAGCAGTACTTC. Protein product: CASSDYKRLSYEQYF.